Sequencing of this TCR beta chain was carried out in a study of cytomegalovirus exposure and HLA in healthy donors. Study as a whole: Researchers found that roughly 81% of fewer than 450 genotyped donors fell within the Caucasian-associated ancestry cluster.

Germline V gene lookup returns CDR1 WNHNN and CDR2 SYGVQD (reference sequence). The length of the CDR3 is 13 residues. Trimming left V 7 bases short and J 8 bases short, with 12 bases between. Unrecorded immune exposure was likely among donors, who were nominally healthy when sampled. In the PCR, 60 Vbeta and 13 Jbeta primers were used. The method was immunoSEQ multiplex PCR; TCRdb's version includes in-frame clones alone and lacks a portion of them. This table holds 130,000 or so clones, 8.5% to 9% found once. Findings of the study overall: While the bulk of TCR sequences proved rare, some public TCRs turned up in many donors. HLA restriction was apparent for most CMV-associated TCR beta chains in a later analysis.

Concerning this clone: The antigen remains unidentified.

Source material: PBMCs. The chain has TRBV10-1 and TRBJ1-6; no clear D gene. The TCR comes from a woman aged 40 to 55 in good health and CMV-seropositive. CDR3 in amino acids: CASTALSDSPLHF. The CDR3 DNA sequence: TGCGCCAGCACCGCGTTGTCGGATTCACCCCTCCACTTT.